This record looks at one T cell receptor (beta chain) sequence and its context. Its target is unknown. The CDR3 has 15 amino acids. In germline, CDR1 is MNHNY, CDR2 SVGAGI (reference sequence). The junction had 2 bases not matched to a gene; V was cut back by 2 bases and J by 7 bases. The data stem from a study of blood T cells in healthy people across ages. Study-level findings and limits: Per million T cells, TCR beta diversity dropped roughly linearly as age increased.

Alongside a J-beta primer mix, a sample-barcoded 5' primer served in a second PCR lasting about 7 to 11 cycles. TCRdb ran MiXCR on the 5' RACE reads and lists one entry per CDR3 protein. The sample comprises 800,000 to 1,300,000 distinct CDR3 sequences, approximately 25% of which are singletons, and approximately 0.7% rests with the top ten. The same sample was also studied in work on T cells of mothers and their children. That report adds: The yield was over 9.5 million TCR beta CDR3 reads from each mother and 2.5 million to 3.5 million from each child. Related and unrelated pairs show similar shaping of TCR recombination output by thymic selection.

The sample was blood. The source of this sequence is a girl aged 2 to 9 in good health. The V call is TRBV6-6, the J call TRBJ2-2; 12 positions match TRBD2. The CDR3 nucleotides read TGTGCCAGCAGTTACCCGGGACTAGCGGGCGGGGAGCTGTTTTTT. Its protein product is CASSYPGLAGGELFF.